These T cell receptor beta chains were read from a single sample in a study of blood T cell repertoires in COVID-19. The data were produced by immunoSEQ multiplex PCR, yet TCRdb's version contains in-frame clones alone and is incomplete. The sample gives about 300,000 clones, around 90% of which show up once; about 1.2% is in the top ten. Sequencing was carried out using peripheral blood. The receptors come from a man between 70 and 80 years old with acute or convalescent COVID-19. CDR3s include the opening cysteine and the closing phenylalanine or tryptophan. Fields, in order: D gene, V gene, CDR3 length, clone size, J gene, CDR3 protein, CDR3 DNA. The D gene is left open where the match is weak. Clone size appears in some rows only: once, few, many, or a class for an expanded clone.

>.|TRBV28|12|.|TRBJ1-3
CASSPGPYTIYF
TGTGCCAGCAGCCCTGGGCCATACACCATATATTTT
>.|TRBV5-4|14|.|TRBJ1-1
CASSLEFRGTEAFF
TGTGCCAGCAGCTTGGAATTCCGGGGAACTGAAGCTTTCTTT
>TRBD2|TRBV30|14|few|TRBJ2-1
CAWSRSGGYNEQFF
TGTGCCTGGAGTCGTAGCGGGGGTTACAATGAGCAGTTCTTC
>TRBD2|TRBV28|14|once|TRBJ2-1
CASRSGSRYNEQFF
TGTGCCAGCAGGAGCGGGAGCAGATACAATGAGCAGTTCTTC
>.|TRBV28|15|.|TRBJ1-1
CASSPRGGGNTEAFF
TGTGCCAGCAGTCCCAGAGGAGGAGGGAACACTGAAGCTTTCTTT
>.|TRBV30|15|.|TRBJ2-1
CAWSVGRPKGSEQFF
TGTGCCTGGAGTGTCGGGAGACCAAAAGGAAGTGAGCAGTTCTTC
>.|TRBV5-1|17|.|TRBJ1-1
CASSLGISRGANTEAFF
TGCGCCAGCAGCTTGGGTATTTCGCGGGGTGCGAACACTGAAGCTTTCTTT
>.|TRBV7-2|15|once|TRBJ1-1
CASSLGGGTPTEAFF
TGTGCCAGCAGCTTAGGGGGGGGGACTCCCACTGAAGCTTTCTTT
>TRBD1|TRBV4-3|15|medium-sized|TRBJ2-5
CASSQDGTGQETQYF
TGCGCCAGCAGCCAAGATGGGACAGGTCAAGAGACCCAGTACTTC
>.|TRBV7-2|16|.|TRBJ1-2
CASSLVFTDHLYGYTF
TGTGCCAGCAGCTTAGTCTTTACAGACCACCTCTATGGCTACACCTTC
>TRBD2|TRBV7-9|17|.|TRBJ2-7
CASSSTSGGLSSYEQYF
TGTGCCAGCAGCTCCACTAGCGGGGGTCTTTCATCCTACGAGCAGTACTTC
>.|TRBV5-1|15|.|TRBJ2-5
CASSLNVLAQETQYF
TGCGCCAGCAGCTTGAATGTATTAGCGCAAGAGACCCAGTACTTC
>.|TRBV9|17|.|TRBJ2-3
CASSAEVVRRSTDTQYF
TGTGCCAGCAGCGCGGAGGTGGTCCGGAGGTCCACAGATACGCAGTATTTT
>TRBD1|TRBV30|14|.|TRBJ1-4
CAWSFGTGFEKLFF
TGTGCCTGGAGTTTCGGGACAGGGTTTGAAAAACTGTTTTTT
>.|TRBV6-5|14|many|TRBJ2-7
CASSLGTPKYEQYF
TGTGCCAGCAGTTTGGGGACACCAAAGTATGAGCAGTACTTC
>.|TRBV28|12|few|TRBJ2-7
CASSLRAREQYF
TGTGCCAGCAGTTTACGCGCGCGGGAGCAGTACTTC
>TRBD2|TRBV7-6|17|.|TRBJ2-5
CASSLWAGGDPPETQYF
TGTGCCAGCAGCTTATGGGCCGGGGGGGATCCCCCGGAGACCCAGTACTTC
>.|TRBV5-6|13|.|TRBJ2-7
CASSLVSGGEQYF
TGTGCCAGCAGCTTGGTCTCCGGGGGCGAGCAGTACTTC
>.|TRBV19|13|.|TRBJ1-3
CASSDSSGNTIYF
TGTGCCAGCTCCGACAGTTCCGGAAACACCATATATTTT
>.|TRBV6-2/TRBV6-3|16|.|TRBJ1-3
CASSYSTRQLGNTIYF
TGTGCCAGCAGTTACTCGACGAGACAGCTTGGAAACACCATATATTTT
>.|TRBV29-1|14|.|TRBJ2-7
CSVAVGGLTYEQYF
TGCAGCGTTGCGGTAGGCGGGTTAACCTACGAGCAGTACTTC
>.|TRBV10-3|15|.|TRBJ2-7
CAISESTRDSYEQYF
TGTGCCATCAGTGAGTCGACACGTGACTCCTACGAGCAGTACTTC
>TRBD1|TRBV6-5|15|.|TRBJ1-2
CASSSDRGQNYGYTF
TGTGCCAGCAGTAGCGACAGGGGGCAAAACTATGGCTACACCTTC
>TRBD2|TRBV6-5|15|.|TRBJ2-5
CASSRDYLYQETQYF
TGTGCCAGCAGTCGGGACTATCTGTACCAAGAGACCCAGTACTTC
>.|TRBV6-5|14|once|TRBJ1-4
CASSPHGGNEKLFF
TGTGCCAGCAGTCCACACGGGGGTAATGAAAAACTGTTTTTT
>.|TRBV20-1|10|.|TRBJ2-7
CSATIHEQYF
TGCAGTGCTACCATTCACGAGCAGTACTTC
>.|TRBV28|15|.|TRBJ1-1
CASSLFGAGNTEAFF
TGTGCCAGCAGTTTATTTGGGGCCGGGAACACTGAAGCTTTCTTT
>TRBD1|TRBV6-1|15|once|TRBJ1-4
CASRTGAGVIEKLFF
TGTGCCAGCAGGACAGGGGCTGGGGTTATAGAAAAACTGTTTTTT
>TRBD1|TRBV5-1|16|.|TRBJ2-1
CASSPRQGSSYNEQFF
TGCGCCAGCAGCCCCCGACAGGGGTCCTCCTACAATGAGCAGTTCTTC
>TRBD1|TRBV19|15|.|TRBJ1-3
CASSRTGISGNTIYF
TGTGCCAGTAGTAGGACAGGCATCTCTGGAAACACCATATATTTT
>.|TRBV27|14|.|TRBJ2-4
CASSPDITKNIQYF
TGTGCCAGCAGCCCAGACATTACCAAAAACATTCAGTACTTC
>.|TRBV7-9|14|.|TRBJ2-1
CASSFGTSLEEQFF
TGTGCCAGCAGCTTTGGCACTAGCCTGGAGGAGCAGTTCTTC
>TRBD2|TRBV9|16|.|TRBJ2-3
CASSDRGGARTDTQYF
TGTGCCAGCAGCGACCGGGGGGGGGCCCGCACAGATACGCAGTATTTT
>TRBD1|TRBV7-2|14|.|TRBJ1-2
CASSLMDRGSGYTF
TGTGCCAGCAGCTTAATGGACAGGGGGTCTGGCTACACCTTC
>.|TRBV7-2|13|.|TRBJ1-1
CASSLVTGLEAFF
TGTGCCAGCAGCTTAGTTACAGGGCTTGAAGCTTTCTTT
>TRBD2|TRBV9|16|.|TRBJ2-2
CASSTGLAGGGGELFF
TGTGCCAGCAGCACGGGACTAGCGGGAGGGGGAGGGGAGCTGTTTTTT
>TRBD1|TRBV20-1|14|few|TRBJ2-2
CSASDRGFGGELFF
TGCAGTGCTAGTGACAGGGGGTTTGGCGGGGAGCTGTTTTTT
>.|TRBV5-4|13|.|TRBJ2-3
CASSYRDSDTQYF
TGTGCCAGCAGCTACCGGGACTCAGATACGCAGTATTTT
>.|TRBV28|18|.|TRBJ2-5
CASSFRSLARDKEETQYF
TGTGCCAGCAGTTTCCGGTCACTAGCGAGGGACAAGGAAGAGACCCAGTACTTC
>TRBD1|TRBV19|14|.|TRBJ1-2
CASTGYRGRHGYTF
TGTGCCAGTACCGGATACAGGGGGAGGCATGGCTACACCTTC
>.|TRBV6-1|16|.|TRBJ1-3
CASSEHSTGSGNTIYF
TGTGCCAGCAGTGAACACTCAACAGGCTCTGGAAACACCATATATTTT
>TRBD1|TRBV29-1|18|once|TRBJ1-2
CSVEDWRQGALSNYGYTF
TGCAGCGTTGAAGATTGGAGACAGGGGGCCTTATCTAACTATGGCTACACCTTC
>.|TRBV3-1/TRBV3-2|15|.|TRBJ2-5
CASSQVTLARETQYF
TGTGCCAGCAGCCAAGTGACACTAGCACGGGAGACCCAGTACTTC
>.|TRBV5-1|15|.|TRBJ2-3
CASSPSGDRTDTQYF
TGCGCCAGCAGCCCCTCGGGGGACCGCACAGATACGCAGTATTTT
>.|TRBV6-1|19|.|TRBJ2-3
CASSDGYSLIRTGTDTQYF
TGTGCCAGCAGTGACGGTTACAGCTTGATACGTACTGGCACAGATACGCAGTATTTT
>TRBD2|TRBV5-1|17|.|TRBJ2-3
CASSRGSGLAGLDTQYF
TGCGCCAGCAGCAGGGGGTCGGGACTAGCGGGCCTAGATACGCAGTATTTT
>.|TRBV3-1/TRBV3-2|18|.|TRBJ2-3
CASSQGGRDNPCTDTQYF
TGTGCCAGCAGCCAGGGGGGGAGGGACAATCCTTGCACAGATACGCAGTATTTT
>TRBD2|TRBV5-4|18|.|TRBJ2-1
CASSKAVGGGSSYNEQFF
TGTGCCAGCAGCAAAGCGGTGGGGGGAGGGAGCTCCTACAATGAGCAGTTCTTC
>.|TRBV5-5|15|once|TRBJ1-3
CASSLVVSSGNTIYF
TGTGCCAGCAGCTTGGTCGTCAGCTCTGGAAACACCATATATTTT
>.|TRBV6-5|12|.|TRBJ2-7
CASGTSSYEQYF
TGTGCCAGCGGGACAAGCTCCTACGAGCAGTACTTC
>.|TRBV19|15|.|TRBJ1-6
CASSVGWSGNSPLHF
TGTGCCAGTAGTGTCGGGTGGAGCGGTAATTCACCCCTCCACTTT
>TRBD2|TRBV28|16|.|TRBJ2-1
CASSSRGTSGSDEQFF
TGTGCCAGCAGTTCTCGGGGGACTAGCGGGAGCGATGAGCAGTTCTTC
>.|TRBV7-9|15|.|TRBJ2-2
CASTARAGNTGELFF
TGTGCCAGCACCGCCAGGGCAGGGAACACCGGGGAGCTGTTTTTT